This T cell receptor (beta chain) was retrieved from a study of CXCR3-negative and CXCR3-positive naive CD8 T cells. As to this clonotype: Antigen specificity is unknown.

Libraries of TRB cDNA were made by 5' RACE and carried UMIs. TCRdb reprocessed the 5' RACE reads and reports one entry per CDR3 protein, with no DNA. The table for this sample gives about 40,000 distinct CDR3 sequences. Germline CDR1 reads LNHNV; CDR2 reads YYDKDF (reference sequence). The CDR3 sequence is 14 residues long. Overall study results and limits: Naive CXCR3-negative and CXCR3-positive cells had similar TRBV-TRBJ usage; memory differed.

Sequenced material: memory CD8+ T cells from blood. This clonotype was obtained from a human donor in good health. Some clones in this sample may be carry-over from other donors' samples. V usage is TRBV15 and J usage is TRBJ2-7; TCRdb gives TRBD1 as the D gene, but with no DNA this cannot be confirmed. CDR3 residues: CATSTGTPFYEQYF.